This TCR beta chain was captured in a study of identical twins. Template switching added a universal primer site; cDNA carried unique molecular identifiers. TCRdb re-called the 5' RACE reads with MiXCR, one entry per CDR3 protein. The repertoire holds 1.5 million to 2 million distinct CDR3 sequences, with around 29% as singletons. As regards this clonotype: The antigen remains unidentified.

Regarding the study as a whole: While abundant cord blood beta clonotypes carried fewer insertions, memory repertoires showed no such pattern.

The germline V gene has CDR1 DFQATT and CDR2 SNEGSKA (reference sequence). V was pared by 1 base and J by 0 bases, with 22 bases between. The CDR3 runs to 19 residues. The chain couples TRBV20-1 to TRBJ2-4, with D possibly TRBD1 on 5 matching bases. This clonotype originated in a newborn girl in good health. The source material was cord blood. The CDR3 reads CSARGAIPGSGLAKNIQYF. The CDR3 DNA reads TGCAGTGCTAGAGGGGCGATCCCAGGGTCGGGCTTAGCCAAAAACATTCAGTACTTC.